The 9 T cell receptor beta chains given below trace back to one sample, sequenced in a study of blood T cell repertoires in COVID-19. The assay was immunoSEQ multiplex PCR, and TCRdb's table has in-frame clones only and misses some. The table shows about 200,000 clones, with around nine tenths occurring only once. Sequencing input: peripheral blood. The receptors were sampled from a man aged 50 or older with acute or convalescent COVID-19.

V and J are TRBV6-1 and TRBJ2-1; 7 nucleotides align to TRBD1. CDR3 size: 14 residues. CDR1 is MNHNS, CDR2 SASEGT, per germline. V shed 5 bases and J 1 base; nucleotides not matched to a gene: 2. This chain's CDR3 is CASSRTGSYNEQFF. In DNA, the CDR3 is TGTGCCAGCAGTAGGACAGGTTCCTACAATGAGCAGTTCTTC.

The CDR3 coding sequence is TGTGCCAGCACTTCCCGGCTAGCGGGGGATGATACGCAGTATTTT. Its translation is CASTSRLAGDDTQYF. The rearrangement joins TRBV4-2 to TRBJ2-3; 10 bases match TRBD2. Germline V gives CDR1 LGHNA, CDR2 YNFKEQ. The CDR3 length is 15 residues. V dropped 7 bases and J dropped 6; count of bases not matched to a gene: 10.

V usage is TRBV24-1 and J usage is TRBJ1-4; the match to TRBD1 covers 9 bases. V dropped 0 bases and J dropped 3; count of bases not matched to a gene: 4. The V gene's germline CDR1 is KGHDR and CDR2 SFDVKD. The CDR3 runs to 17 residues. The CDR3 bases are TGTGCCACCAGTGATTTGATTGACAGGGGGGCTAATGAAAAACTGTTTTTT. Its protein product is CATSDLIDRGANEKLFF.

This clone turned up a few times. This chain uses TRBV6-2 or TRBV6-3 with TRBJ1-5; TRBD1 might be the D (6 bases). Germline CDR1 is MNHEY and CDR2 is SVGEGT. The CDR3 runs 14 residues. The V end was cut by 2 bases, the J end by 9 bases, with 14 bases between. The CDR3 sequence: CASSYRDTNWPQHF. The CDR3, as DNA: TGTGCCAGCAGTTACAGGGACACCAATTGGCCCCAGCATTTT.

The chain carries TRBV10-3 and TRBJ1-2, with 7 bases identical to TRBD1. Trimming at V came to 2 bases and at J to 4 bases, leaving 19 bases not matched to a gene. CDR1 and CDR2 (germline): ENHRY, SYGVKD. The CDR3 is 19 residues long. The CDR3 loop is CAISEALRQGRRSGYGYTF. The CDR3 DNA reads as TGTGCCATCAGTGAGGCCTTGAGACAGGGAAGGAGGTCGGGCTATGGCTACACCTTC.

In regard to this clone: In the same sample, other DNA sequences code for this CDR3. The chain carries TRBV9 and TRBJ1-2; 10 bases fit TRBD1. V shed 3 bases and J 6 bases; nucleotides not matched to a gene: 2. CDR3 length equals 13 residues. From germline, CDR1 is SGDLS and CDR2 YYNGEE. CDR3 nucleotides: TGTGCCAGCAGCGCCGGACAGGGGGATGGCTACACCTTC. As protein: CASSAGQGDGYTF.

The chain recombines TRBV27 with TRBJ2-7, with D possibly matching TRBD2 (6 bases). CDR3 length: 14 amino acids. Trimming cost V 6 bases and J 6 bases, with 18 bases left between them. Per germline, CDR1 MNHEY and CDR2 SMNVEV (reference sequence). CDR3 sequence reads: CASSPGAGQVEQYF. The CDR3 nucleotides are TGTGCCAGCAGCCCCGGGGCGGGGCAGGTCGAGCAGTACTTC.

The CDR3 DNA follows: TGTGCCAGTAGTACGATGCAGGGCATCCTCTCCTACAATGAGCAGTTCTTC. Protein: CASSTMQGILSYNEQFF. The V and J genes are TRBV19 and TRBJ2-1, with TRBD1 as a possible D gene (5 bases). Germline V gene lookup returns CDR1 LNHDA and CDR2 SQIVND (reference sequence). The V gene lost 4 bases and the J gene lost 0 bases, with 16 bases spanning the gap. The CDR3 consists of 17 residues.

The V gene is TRBV30, the J gene TRBJ1-1; TRBD1 might be the D (5 bases). Trimming took off 1 base at V and 0 bases at J, with 15 bases between the two ends. The CDR3 has 16 amino acids. Germline loops: CDR1 GTSNPN, CDR2 SVGIG (reference sequence). The CDR3 sequence is CAWSGRGGGMNTEAFF. The CDR3, as DNA: TGTGCCTGGAGTGGACGCGGGGGTGGGATGAACACTGAAGCTTTCTTT. Looking up the rest from reference TRBV30 and TRBJ1-1 gives the full variable domain: SQTIHQWPATLVQPVGSPLSLECTVEGTSNPNLYWYRQAAGRGLQLLFYSVGIGQISSEVPQNLSASRPQDRQFILSSKKLLLSDSGFYLCAWSGRGGGMNTEAFFGQGTRLTVV.